These 31 T cell receptor beta chains came from one sample sequenced in a study of response to subunit inactivated influenza vaccine (dated by TCRdb to 2017 to 2018). The library was generated by RT-PCR. The sequencing machine was an Illumina HiSeq 2500. TCRdb handled the public reads itself, with Q25 trimming in fastp and clone calling in MiXCR, and kept productive beta chains. Each CDR3 protein appears once, grouped with its most common genes and DNA. This sample gives 700,000 to 900,000 distinct CDR3 sequences in total; about 20% of them show up just once. The ten largest clonotypes hold about a tenth of the sample. This material consisted of PBMCs from blood, taken around 5 days after vaccination. These receptors originate from a man between 50 and 59 years old who received an inactivated influenza vaccine. Donor details come from another sample of the same person, matched by shared clones.

The table lists this clonotype with a few counts. V usage is TRBV29-1 and J usage is TRBJ1-2; TRBD1 aligns across 7 bases. The trim removed 7 bases at V and 0 bases at J, leaving 8 bases unmatched. This CDR3 has 14 residues. Per germline, CDR1 SQVTM and CDR2 ANQGSEA. CDR3 bases: TGCAGCGCCAACCAGGGGGGAGCTAACTATGGCTACACCTTC. This gives the protein CSANQGGANYGYTF.

This clonotype was counted a few times. An end of the junction does not agree with germline; a read error may underlie this. The chain carries TRBV6-1 and TRBJ2-7; maybe TRBD1 (6 bases). CDR3 length equals 14 residues. Looked up from germline, CDR1 is MNHNS and CDR2 is SASEGT. Here the CDR3 reads CASREGGLSYEQYF. In nucleotides, the CDR3 is TGTGCCAGCAGGGAAGGGGGTCTCTCCTACGAGCAGTACTTC.

V and J are TRBV5-1 and TRBJ2-2, with D tentatively TRBD2 (5 bases). The CDR3 loop spans 12 amino acids. Trimming left V 4 bases short and J 8 bases short, with 9 bases between. Germline CDR1 SGHRS, CDR2 YFSETQ. The CDR3 protein is CASSPGKGELFF. The CDR3 coding sequence is TGCGCCAGCAGCCCCGGGAAGGGGGAGCTGTTTTTT.

Only a few counts were recorded for this clonotype. The genes are TRBV5-6 and TRBJ2-5; 9 bases agree with TRBD1. The germline V gene has CDR1 SGHDT and CDR2 YYEEEE. The CDR3 contains 14 residues. V shed 4 bases, J shed 4 bases, and the junction held 5 bases outside the gene matches. In DNA form, the CDR3 reads TGTGCCAGCAGCGGCGGGACAGGGCTAGAGACCCAGTACTTC. It encodes CASSGGTGLETQYF.

This clonotype was picked up a small number of times. The gene calls are TRBV5-1 and TRBJ2-3; D assignment may be TRBD1 or TRBD2 (5 bases each). The CDR3 contains 14 residues. Germline CDR1 reads SGHRS; CDR2 reads YFSETQ. V was pared by 5 bases and J by 1 base, with 11 bases between. Here the CDR3 reads CASSWDPGTDTQYF. CDR3 sequence (DNA): TGCGCCAGCAGTTGGGACCCAGGCACAGATACGCAGTATTTT.

In its sample, this clonotype was seen many times. This sequence joins TRBV29-1 and TRBJ2-7, with 9 bases matching TRBD1. The J segment lost 2 bases and the V segment lost 5 bases, leaving 1 base of the junction unmatched. Germline V gene lookup returns CDR1 SQVTM and CDR2 ANQGSEA. This CDR3 comprises 12 residues. CDR3 sequence reads: CSVRQGAYEQYF. The CDR3 nucleotides are TGCAGCGTTCGACAGGGGGCCTACGAGCAGTACTTC.

The chain joins TRBV4-3 to TRBJ2-7; TRBD2 aligns across 7 bases. There are 16 residues in the CDR3. Per germline, CDR1 LGHNA and CDR2 YSLEER. The V and J ends lost 5 bases and 1 base, in that order; junction bases with no gene match: 11. Here the CDR3 DNA reads TGCGCCAGCAGCAAAGGGAGGGGCTGGAGGTCCTACGAGCAGTACTTC. It yields the protein CASSKGRGWRSYEQYF.

The rearrangement joins TRBV4-2 to TRBJ2-5, with D hard to call. CDR1 LGHNA and CDR2 YNFKEQ come from the germline V gene. The CDR3 covers 15 residues. V lost 1 base and J lost 3, with 12 bases in between. DNA for the CDR3: TGTGCCAGCAGCCAAGTCGGTCAGAATAAAGAGACCCAGTACTTC. Its protein product is CASSQVGQNKETQYF.

The chain has TRBV2 and TRBJ2-1; possible D gene TRBD2, 5 bases. This CDR3 spans 15 amino acids. V was shortened by 6 bases and J by 0 bases, with 12 bases between the two germline ends. Germline V lookup: CDR1 SNHLY, CDR2 FYNNEI. The CDR3 nucleotides read TGTGCCAGCAGGTCAGCGGTGACCTCCTACAATGAGCAGTTCTTC. Its translation is CASRSAVTSYNEQFF.

This clonotype has a handful of counts. The gene calls are TRBV12-3 or TRBV12-4 and TRBJ2-7; 7 bases line up with TRBD1. The CDR3 extends over 13 amino acids. J was trimmed by 3 bases and V by 3 bases; bases with no gene match: 2. The CDR3 is CASSFAGGYEQYF. CDR3 nucleotides: TGTGCCAGCAGTTTTGCAGGGGGCTACGAGCAGTACTTC.

This chain uses TRBV29-1 with TRBJ2-5; weak D call: TRBD2 (6 bases). CDR3 length: 14 amino acids. Germline V lookup: CDR1 SQVTM, CDR2 ANQGSEA. The CDR3 region is CSESSGGAGETQYF. For the CDR3, the DNA is TGCAGTGAAAGTTCAGGAGGGGCAGGGGAGACCCAGTACTTC.

The chain combines TRBV6-5 with TRBJ2-3; 9 nucleotides agree with TRBD2. V dropped 2 bases and J dropped 2; count of bases not matched to a gene: 14. Germline V gene data show CDR1 as MNHEY and CDR2 as SVGAGI. This CDR3 contains 19 residues. CDR3 coding DNA: TGTGCCAGCAGTTACACCCTCGGGGCTAGCGGGATTGTCACAGATACGCAGTATTTT. Translating it yields CASSYTLGASGIVTDTQYF.

This sequence joins TRBV7-2 and TRBJ1-5; weak D call: TRBD1 (5 bases). From germline, CDR1 is SGHTA and CDR2 FQGNSA. The CDR3 is 13 residues long. Trimming cost V 1 base and J 6 bases, with 7 bases left between them. In DNA, the CDR3 is TGTGCCAGCAGCTTAGTAGGGACTCAGCCCCAGCATTTT. Residues: CASSLVGTQPQHF.

This chain uses TRBV9 with TRBJ2-7; TRBD2 matches at 7 bases. J was trimmed by 1 base and V by 1 base; bases with no gene match: 5. This CDR3 contains 15 residues. Germline CDR1 reads SGDLS; CDR2 reads YYNGEE. The CDR3 loop is CASSVSTSSSYEQYF. CDR3 nucleotide sequence: TGTGCCAGCAGCGTATCGACTAGCAGTTCCTACGAGCAGTACTTC.

This chain uses TRBV6-5 with TRBJ2-1; 7 bases are shared with TRBD2. The V gene's germline CDR1 is MNHEY and CDR2 SVGAGI. CDR3 length equals 14 residues. Trimming took 0 bases from V and 9 from J; bases not matched to a gene: 5. The CDR3 is CASSYSIPGGEQFF. For the CDR3, the DNA is TGTGCCAGCAGTTACTCGATCCCGGGAGGTGAGCAGTTCTTC.

This clonotype was counted between two and nine times. The chain employs TRBV27 and TRBJ2-7; no firm D call. From germline, CDR1 is MNHEY and CDR2 SMNVEV (reference sequence). The ends were cut back, 3 bases at V and 1 base at J, with 10 bases in the middle. The CDR3 extends over 14 amino acids. The CDR3 coding sequence is TGTGCCAGCAGTTTTAGGCCAGGATCCTACGAGCAGTACTTC. It codes for CASSFRPGSYEQYF.

This clonotype has only a few counts. The gene calls are TRBV6-2 or TRBV6-3 and TRBJ2-5; D gene unclear. CDR1 is MNHEY and CDR2 is SVGEGT in the germline V gene. V was pared by 5 bases and J by 8 bases, with 18 bases between. The CDR3 loop spans 14 amino acids. The CDR3 loop reads CASSNPKLKKTQYF. The DNA for the CDR3 is TGTGCCAGCAGTAACCCAAAACTCAAGAAAACCCAGTACTTC.

A few counts support this clonotype. V and J are TRBV5-1 and TRBJ1-5, with unresolved D. CDR1 is SGHRS and CDR2 is YFSETQ in the germline V gene. This CDR3 region has 15 residues. The V and J ends lost 5 bases and 0 bases respectively, with 12 bases between them. This CDR3 is CASRLQRNSNQPQHF. DNA for the CDR3: TGCGCCAGCAGGCTCCAGCGAAATAGCAATCAGCCCCAGCATTTT.

This clonotype was seen once. The chain's CDR3 is CSARAGGVDTQYF. CDR3 DNA: TGCAGTGCTAGAGCGGGAGGGGTAGATACGCAGTATTTT. This rearrangement joins TRBV20-1 to TRBJ2-3, with 8 bases lining up with TRBD2. CDR1 and CDR2 from the germline V gene are DFQATT and SNEGSKA (reference sequence). V dropped 1 base and J dropped 5; count of bases not matched to a gene: 2. The CDR3 runs 13 residues.

The sample holds a few counts of this clonotype. The chain links TRBV7-2 to TRBJ2-2; D gene uncertain. The germline gives CDR1 SGHTA, CDR2 FQGNSA. The V gene lost 0 bases and the J gene lost 4 bases, with 12 bases spanning the gap. This CDR3 region has 16 residues. In DNA, the CDR3 is TGTGCCAGCAGCTTAGCGGATAGCAGAGTCACCGGGGAGCTGTTTTTT. Translated, it gives CASSLADSRVTGELFF.

The chain joins TRBV15 to TRBJ1-4; D remains ambiguous. Germline V gene lookup returns CDR1 LNHNV and CDR2 YYDKDF (reference sequence). Trimming removed 6 bases from V and 0 bases from J, with 11 bases in between. The CDR3 contains 15 residues. The CDR3 coding sequence is TGTGCCACCAGTTCTTGGGGAGCAACTAATGAAAAACTGTTTTTT. Translated, it gives CATSSWGATNEKLFF.

This clonotype occurred a few times. The rearrangement links TRBV5-1 to TRBJ2-2, with TRBD1 as a possible D gene (5 bases). The CDR3 contains 15 residues. Germline values: CDR1 SGHRS, CDR2 YFSETQ. With 4 bases removed from V and 1 base from J, the gap between germline ends came to 11 bases. CDR3 sequence reads: CASSRLGQNTGELFF. The CDR3, as DNA: TGCGCCAGCAGCAGACTCGGACAGAACACCGGGGAGCTGTTTTTT.

The chain couples TRBV20-1 to TRBJ1-6; no definite D call. The CDR3 is 14 residues long. Germline V gene lookup returns CDR1 DFQATT and CDR2 SNEGSKA (reference sequence). Trimming cost V 0 bases and J 7 bases, with 10 bases left between them. CDR3 DNA sequence: TGCAGTGCTAGAGATCTTCTGGTGAATTCACCCCTCCACTTT. Its protein is CSARDLLVNSPLHF.

About this clonotype itself: The junction and the germline gene differ at one end; a read error may be behind it. The chain uses TRBV5-5 and TRBJ2-5, with TRBD1 matching 7 bases. The CDR3 has 17 residues. The germline CDR1 and CDR2 sequences are SGHKS and YYEKEE (reference sequence). The chain's CDR3 is CAGSPGTVLEPQETQYF. DNA for the CDR3: TGTGCCGGCAGCCCAGGGACAGTCCTCGAGCCCCAAGAGACCCAGTACTTC.

This clonotype has only a few counts. V is TRBV15 and J is TRBJ2-1; D remains ambiguous. Germline CDR1 is LNHNV and CDR2 is YYDKDF (reference sequence). This CDR3 is 16 amino acids long. Trimming removed 1 base at V and 4 bases at J, with 14 bases between. DNA of the CDR3: TGTGCCACCAGCAGAGGAGTCAGCCCACCATACAATGAGCAGTTCTTC. Amino acids: CATSRGVSPPYNEQFF.

The chain carries TRBV7-7 and TRBJ2-3, with 10 bases identical to TRBD1. The CDR3 consists of 17 residues. Germline-derived CDR1 and CDR2 are SSHAT and FNYEAQ (reference sequence). Trimming at V came to 2 bases and at J to 6 bases, leaving 11 bases not matched to a gene. The CDR3 DNA reads as TGTGCCAGCAGCTTATTACCCGGGACAGGGGCATTTGATACGCAGTATTTT. Translation: CASSLLPGTGAFDTQYF.

As DNA, the CDR3 is TGCGCCAGCAGTGAGTATACAGGGTCCAATCAGCCCCAGCATTTT. The encoded protein is CASSEYTGSNQPQHF. V gene TRBV10-2 combines with J gene TRBJ1-5; a possible D gene is TRBD1 (6 bases). The CDR3 covers 15 residues. V lost 1 base, J lost 3 bases, and 10 bases lay in between. Germline V gives CDR1 WSHSY, CDR2 SAAADI.

This chain joins TRBV5-1 and TRBJ2-3; the D gene is possibly TRBD2 (6 bases). Germline loops: CDR1 SGHRS, CDR2 YFSETQ. Trimming took 0 bases from V and 1 from J, leaving 12 bases between them. The CDR3 has 16 amino acids. Written as DNA, the CDR3 is TGCGCCAGCAGCTTGGTGGCGGGGTCAGGCACAGATACGCAGTATTTT. This encodes CASSLVAGSGTDTQYF.

This clonotype was found a few times. The J gene is TRBJ2-2, the V gene TRBV29-1; D ambiguous. This CDR3 is 13 amino acids long. The germline CDR1 and CDR2 sequences are SQVTM and ANQGSEA. V was pared by 7 bases and J by 3 bases, with 12 bases between. CDR3 loop: CSGRVGYTGELFF. The CDR3, as DNA: TGCAGCGGCAGAGTCGGGTACACCGGGGAGCTGTTTTTT.

The chain has TRBV6-2 or TRBV6-3 and TRBJ2-5; D not certain. Germline assignment: CDR1 MNHEY and CDR2 SVGEGT. The CDR3 spans 15 residues. Trimming took off 4 bases at V and 2 bases at J, with 14 bases between the two ends. CDR3 bases: TGTGCCAGCAGTTCTACACGCAGCCTGCAAGAGACCCAGTACTTC. Translated, it gives CASSSTRSLQETQYF.

This clonotype was found a few times. V gene TRBV5-1 combines with J gene TRBJ2-2; the D call may be TRBD1 or TRBD2 (5 bases each). Trimming left V 3 bases short and J 4 bases short, with 7 bases between. The CDR3 is 13 amino acids. Germline loops: CDR1 SGHRS, CDR2 YFSETQ. The CDR3 protein is CASSYGTTGELFF. The CDR3, as DNA: TGCGCCAGCAGCTATGGGACCACCGGGGAGCTGTTTTTT.